This T cell receptor (beta chain) was identified in a study of T cell responses to AZD1222 COVID-19 vaccine. Background on the study: Pooled together were second doses at about 4 or about 12 weeks.

The V end lost 2 bases, the J end lost 2 bases, and 13 bases lay between the germline ends. This CDR3 has 16 residues. Germline V gives CDR1 KGHSH, CDR2 LQKENI. Study findings and constraints: Females made up more of the donors, who were largely white British, and clonal diversity may have come out too low.

With regard to this clone: Its antigen is currently unknown.

Profiling relied on immunoSEQ multiplex PCR, and the TCRdb table lists in-frame clones only, not all of them. This sample has around 91,000 clones; 88% occur once, and the top ten carry 19%. The clonotype was recovered from an adult in good health. The chain has TRBV18 and TRBJ2-1, with D tentatively TRBD1 or TRBD2 (5 bases each). The sequencing used peripheral blood, collected on day 0 of AZD1222 vaccination. This chain's CDR3 is CASSPRDGGPYNEQFF. DNA for the CDR3: TGTGCCAGCTCACCAAGGGACGGAGGCCCCTACAATGAGCAGTTCTTC. Based on the CDR3 plus reference TRBV18 and TRBJ2-1, the full variable domain is NAGVMQNPRHLVRRRGQEARLRCSPMKGHSHVYWYRQLPEEGLKFMVYLQKENIIDESGMPKERFSAEFPKEGPSILRIQQVVRGDSAAYFCASSPRDGGPYNEQFFGPGTRLTVL.